The entry below gives a single T cell receptor (beta chain) sequence along with its context. This specimen belongs to a study of T cells after posttransplantation cyclophosphamide. Here immunoSEQ multiplex PCR was the method, and the copy in TCRdb shows in-frame clones only, minus some. The specimen has 7,000 to 8,500 clones, none found just once. Treatment was busulfan-fludarabine conditioning, a marrow graft, and cyclophosphamide on days +3 and +4. The germline gives CDR1 SGHTA, CDR2 FQGNSA. With V trimmed by 1 base and J by 4 bases, 7 bases remained unmatched. The CDR3 sequence is 15 residues long.

The sequence came from a male patient in his forties or fifties who received an allogeneic stem cell transplant from an unrelated donor, was CMV-positive, and had acute GVHD only. T cells may partly derive from the graft donor. The sequencing here drew on PBMCs, taken after allogeneic stem cell transplant with posttransplant cyclophosphamide. This chain uses TRBV7-2 with TRBJ2-7; TRBD1 agrees at 7 bases. The CDR3 is CASSLGQGELYEQYF. CDR3 bases: TGTGCCAGCAGCTTAGGACAGGGTGAACTTTACGAGCAGTACTTC.